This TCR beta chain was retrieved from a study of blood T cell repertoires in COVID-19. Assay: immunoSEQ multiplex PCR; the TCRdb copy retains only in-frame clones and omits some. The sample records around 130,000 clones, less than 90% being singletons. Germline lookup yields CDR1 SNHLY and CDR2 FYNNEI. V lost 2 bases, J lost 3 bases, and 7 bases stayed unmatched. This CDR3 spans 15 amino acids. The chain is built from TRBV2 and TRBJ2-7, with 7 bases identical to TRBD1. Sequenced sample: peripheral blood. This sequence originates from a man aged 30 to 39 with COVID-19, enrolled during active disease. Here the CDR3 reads CASSETTGVGYEQYF. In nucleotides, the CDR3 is TGTGCCAGCAGTGAAACTACAGGGGTCGGCTACGAGCAGTACTTC.